This T cell receptor (beta chain) was found in a study of T-cell reconstitution after alpha-beta-depleted transplantation in children. V lost 1 base, J lost 0 bases, and 15 bases lay in between. This CDR3 contains 17 residues. Germline V gene data show CDR1 as MGHDK and CDR2 as SYGVNS. Unique molecular identifiers featured in how the TCRbeta library was prepared. TCRdb fed the PCR reads into MiXCR, producing one record per CDR3 protein. The repertoire holds about 400,000 distinct CDR3 sequences, with about 17% as singletons. This clonotype was recorded at least ten times. Its antigen remains unidentified. Notes on the study in general: Where alpha-beta T cells came from about two months after transplant was reportedly several hundred expanded graft clones.

This sequence joins TRBV25-1 and TRBJ2-5; D unclear. This TCR was recovered from a boy under three years old who had a stem cell transplant for Wiskott-Aldrich syndrome, so the T cells may come from the graft donor. The starting material was PBMCs, mostly from graft donor cells, obtained 360 days after TCRalphabeta/CD19-depleted stem cell transplant. The CDR3 here is CASSESPRPEYQETQYF. In DNA, the CDR3 is TGTGCCAGCAGTGAATCCCCCAGGCCGGAGTACCAAGAGACCCAGTACTTC.